The clone carrying this T cell receptor (beta chain) came up a few times. This record comes from a study of blood T cell repertoires in COVID-19. Study at large: Whether acute or convalescent, the COVID-19 samples came from the United States, Italy and Spain. From T cells, B-cell-depleted T cells, or PBMCs came the material, which was cDNA or gDNA.

In the original processing: Estimates of nucleated cell counts were drawn from the amplification of reference gene primers. Measured with immunoSEQ multiplex PCR; TCRdb has only the in-frame clones, and not every one. D and trimming come from the DNA, and the V and J calls and clone size come from that table. Seen here are 130,000 to 150,000 clones, about four fifths observed once, and the top ten hold roughly 8.3%. The CDR3 runs to 13 residues. Deletions cut 8 bases from V and 5 bases from J, with 13 bases between. Germline CDR1 SNHLY, CDR2 FYNNEI. This TCR derives from a human donor with acute or convalescent COVID-19. The donor label of this sample is uncertain. The sequenced sample consisted of peripheral blood. The V and J genes are TRBV2 and TRBJ1-5, with D hard to call. The CDR3 loop reads CASAVKRDQPQHF. CDR3 nucleotides: TGTGCCAGCGCGGTAAAGAGAGATCAGCCCCAGCATTTT. The variable domain in full, with the rest retrieved from reference TRBV2 and TRBJ1-5, is EPEVTQTPSHQVTQMGQEVILRCVPISNHLYFYWYRQILGQKVEFLVSFYNNEISEKSEIFDDQFSVERPDGSNFTLKIRSTKLEDSAMYFCASAVKRDQPQHFGDGTRLSIL.